The clone carrying this T cell receptor (beta chain) occurred many times. The entry originates in a study of early T cells in non-severe SARS-CoV-2 infection. TCRdb called the 5' RACE reads again in MiXCR, with one record for every CDR3 protein. The sample has about 66,000 distinct CDR3 sequences, less than 15% seen once. V was trimmed by 4 bases and J by 2 bases, leaving 9 bases between them. The CDR3 has 13 residues. Germline loops: CDR1 MNHNS, CDR2 SASEGT. V and J are TRBV6-1 and TRBJ2-7; the D gene is possibly TRBD1 (6 bases). Sequencing was performed on whole blood. The receptor was isolated from an adult who was a healthcare worker with PCR-confirmed SARS-CoV-2 infection or an uninfected control (not recorded which). CDR3 DNA: TGTGCCAGCAGTGTCTCAGGGGCCTACGAGCAGTACTTC. It encodes CASSVSGAYEQYF.